Each of the 25 T cell receptor beta chains below was sequenced from the same sample in a study of blood T cell repertoires in COVID-19 (dated by TCRdb to the early 2020s). The method was the immunoSEQ multiplex PCR assay. TCRdb carries this immuneACCESS record with in-frame sequences only. Its versions omit some clonotypes, under half of them owing to an unresolved V gene in the studies checked, with the rest unexplained. This sample gives under 200,000 clones in total; 80% to 90% of them show up just once. In total, the top ten clones hold 4.9% of the sample. The sequencing input was peripheral blood. Receptor source: a woman over 75 with acute or convalescent COVID-19.

The J gene is TRBJ1-4, the V gene TRBV30; 7 nucleotides line up with TRBD1. The CDR3 contains 15 residues. Per the germline V gene, CDR1 is GTSNPN and CDR2 is SVGIG (reference sequence). The ends lost 3 bases at V and 4 bases at J; junction bases unmatched: 8. The CDR3 DNA sequence: TGTGCCTGGAGACCCTCTACAGGGGTTAATGAAAAACTGTTTTTT. Translated, it gives CAWRPSTGVNEKLFF.

This clone showed up just once. This chain links TRBV12-3 or TRBV12-4 with TRBJ1-2; D is ambiguous. There are 11 residues in the CDR3. V lost 4 bases and J lost 5, with 5 bases in between. The CDR3 protein is CASSSSYGYTF. CDR3 coding DNA: TGTGCCAGCAGTTCCAGTTATGGCTACACCTTC.

This chain connects TRBV6-2 or TRBV6-3 to TRBJ1-4; tentatively, D is TRBD1 (6 bases). Germline V gene lookup returns CDR1 MNHEY and CDR2 SVGEGT. The CDR3 runs to 15 residues. Trimming cost V 3 bases and J 6 bases, with 14 bases left between them. CDR3 sequence reads: CASSYSPGADEKLFF. DNA for the CDR3: TGTGCCAGCAGTTATTCGCCAGGGGCCGATGAAAAACTGTTTTTT.

The chain combines TRBV7-9 with TRBJ2-5; possible D gene TRBD2, 5 bases. Trimming took off 2 bases at V and 5 bases at J, with 12 bases between the two ends. The CDR3 runs to 14 residues. The germline V gene encodes CDR1 SEHNR and CDR2 FQNEAQ (reference sequence). The CDR3 here is CASSLMGARETQYF. The DNA for the CDR3 is TGTGCCAGCAGCTTAATGGGAGCCCGGGAGACCCAGTACTTC.

The gene calls are TRBV9 and TRBJ1-1; 8 bases map to TRBD1. This CDR3 spans 17 amino acids. The V gene end was trimmed by 0 bases and the J gene end by 1 base; junction bases not matched to a gene: 8. From germline, CDR1 is SGDLS and CDR2 YYNGEE. CDR3 residues: CASSVGPGGYPNTEAFF. The CDR3 DNA sequence: TGTGCCAGCAGCGTAGGCCCAGGGGGCTACCCGAACACTGAAGCTTTCTTT.

This clone was recorded only once. Possible read error: a much larger clone is one base away. The chain joins TRBV19 to TRBJ1-1; the match to TRBD1 covers 8 bases. Germline-derived CDR1 and CDR2 are LNHDA and SQIVND (reference sequence). There are 12 residues in the CDR3. Unmatched junction bases numbered 1, after V lost 9 bases and J lost 1 base. CDR3 residues: CASGTGNTEAFF. The DNA of the CDR3 is TGTGCCAGCGGGACAGGGAACACTGAAGCTTTCTTT. The full variable domain, in which reference TRBV19 and TRBJ1-1 provide the parts outside the CDR3, is DGGITQSPKYLFRKEGQNVTLSCEQNLNHDAMYWYRQDPGQGLRLIYYSQIVNDFQKGDIAEGYSVSREKKESFPLTVTSAQKNPTAFYLCASGTGNTEAFFGQGTRLTVV.

This chain links TRBV29-1 with TRBJ1-2; D is perhaps TRBD1 (6 bases). Deletions cut 7 bases from V and 1 base from J, with 19 bases between. This CDR3 is 15 amino acids long. The germline CDR1 and CDR2 sequences are SQVTM and ANQGSEA. The CDR3 region has the DNA TGCAGCGCCGCCCTTGGGGGGGCTGGTAACTATGGCTACACCTTC. This encodes CSAALGGAGNYGYTF.

The V call is TRBV12-3 or TRBV12-4, the J call TRBJ1-1, with 7 bases identical to TRBD1. J gave up 4 bases and V 4 bases, and 3 bases lay outside the gene matches. The CDR3 has 13 residues. The CDR3, as DNA: TGTGCCAGCAGTTCCCGACAGGGCACTGAAGCTTTCTTT. Encoded protein: CASSSRQGTEAFF.

The chain carries TRBV7-2 and TRBJ1-4, with a tentative D call TRBD1 (6 bases). V was shortened by 5 bases and J by 7 bases, with 11 bases between the two germline ends. The CDR3 consists of 13 residues. Germline V gene sequence: CDR1 SGHTA, CDR2 FQGNSA. CDR3 nucleotide sequence: TGTGCCAGCAGCCCACTACAGGGTGAAAAACTGTTTTTT. Translation: CASSPLQGEKLFF.

This chain joins TRBV4-3 and TRBJ2-3, with 13 bases identical to TRBD2. CDR3 size: 18 residues. The germline gives CDR1 LGHNA, CDR2 YSLEER. V gave up 0 bases and J gave up 6 bases; unmatched junction bases: 9. The CDR3 spells CASSQELGLAGAGDTQYF. As DNA, the CDR3 is TGCGCCAGCAGCCAAGAACTAGGACTAGCGGGAGCGGGGGATACGCAGTATTTT.

This clone was detected only a few times. V and J are TRBV19 and TRBJ2-1; D remains unclear. The CDR3 sequence is 12 residues long. Germline CDR1 is LNHDA and CDR2 is SQIVND (reference sequence). Trimming cost V 4 bases and J 3 bases, with 4 bases left between them. The CDR3 loop is CASSNSYNEQFF. CDR3 nucleotide sequence: TGTGCCAGTAGTAACAGCTACAATGAGCAGTTCTTC.

This rearrangement joins TRBV30 to TRBJ2-3; 7 positions match TRBD2. Germline CDR1 reads GTSNPN; CDR2 reads SVGIG (reference sequence). The CDR3 spans 15 residues. The junction had 12 bases not matched to a gene; V was cut back by 6 bases and J by 3 bases. The CDR3 coding sequence is TGTGCCTGCCGGGCTGGCGGGAGAGCTACAGATACGCAGTATTTT. It translates to CACRAGGRATDTQYF.

This clone was found a few times. This chain links TRBV20-1 with TRBJ2-7, with D maybe TRBD1 (5 bases). The CDR3 spans 11 residues. Germline V gene lookup returns CDR1 DFQATT and CDR2 SNEGSKA (reference sequence). Trimming left V 2 bases short and J 6 bases short, with 8 bases between. The CDR3 nucleotides read TGCAGTGCTAGAAGGGGATCCGAGCAGTACTTC. It specifies CSARRGSEQYF.

Comments on this clone: Since no conserved phenylalanine or tryptophan closes the CDR3, a read error is the likely cause. The limits of the CDR3 on the DNA are not certain, so only TCRdb's listed CDR3 is given. The CDR3 sequence is CSAKDRPR. V and J are TRBV20-1 and TRBJ1-1; the table's D call, TRBD1, has no DNA check behind it. Germline values: CDR1 DFQATT, CDR2 SNEGSKA (reference sequence). The CDR3 extends over 8 residues, inclusive of both ends.

The sample holds many counts of this clone. The rearrangement links TRBV12-3 or TRBV12-4 to TRBJ2-7; 8 bases are shared with TRBD1. V shed 6 bases and J 3 bases; nucleotides not matched to a gene: 4. The CDR3 runs to 13 residues. CDR3 sequence (DNA): TGTGCCAGCAGCGAAGACAGGGGCTACGAGCAGTACTTC. It codes for CASSEDRGYEQYF.

The J gene is TRBJ2-1, the V gene TRBV9; TRBD1 is a possible D gene (5 bases). CDR1 and CDR2 from the germline V gene are SGDLS and YYNGEE. The CDR3 covers 17 residues. The V and J ends lost 1 base and 8 bases respectively, with 22 bases between them. For the CDR3, the DNA is TGTGCCAGCAGCGTAAGATCCCACCCAGGGATTTCACATGAGCAGTTCTTC. This encodes CASSVRSHPGISHEQFF. Drawing the rest from reference TRBV9 and TRBJ2-1, the complete variable domain is DSGVTQTPKHLITATGQRVTLRCSPRSGDLSVYWYQQSLDQGLQFLIQYYNGEERAKGNILERFSAQQFPDLHSELNLSSLELGDSALYFCASSVRSHPGISHEQFFGPGTRLTVL.

To note about this clone: Additional DNA sequences in this sample encode the identical CDR3. This chain connects TRBV19 to TRBJ2-5; tentative D call: TRBD2 (5 bases). The V end lost 2 bases, the J end lost 2 bases, and 9 bases lay between the germline ends. The V gene's germline CDR1 is LNHDA and CDR2 SQIVND (reference sequence). The CDR3 is made up of 14 amino acids. The CDR3 sequence is CASSITGIQETQYF. CDR3 bases: TGTGCCAGTAGTATAACCGGGATTCAAGAGACCCAGTACTTC.

This clone appeared once. This chain joins TRBV5-6 and TRBJ1-1; D unclear. CDR3 length: 11 amino acids. Trimming left V 2 bases short and J 5 bases short, with 4 bases between. CDR1 SGHDT and CDR2 YYEEEE come from the germline V gene. This CDR3 reads CASSFLTEAFF. The CDR3 nucleotides read TGTGCCAGCAGCTTCCTGACTGAAGCTTTCTTT.

The chain combines TRBV5-1 with TRBJ2-7, with D possibly being TRBD1 (6 bases). Trimming took off 6 bases at V and 4 bases at J, with 14 bases between the two ends. Germline-derived CDR1 and CDR2 are SGHRS and YFSETQ. This CDR3 region has 13 residues. This CDR3 is CASTPQQGYEQYF. CDR3 coding DNA: TGCGCCAGCACGCCACAACAGGGATACGAGCAGTACTTC.

The rearrangement uses TRBV29-1 and TRBJ2-7; no firm D call. The CDR3 runs to 14 residues. Germline V gene sequence: CDR1 SQVTM, CDR2 ANQGSEA. Trimming stripped 3 bases from V and 6 bases from J, with 18 bases between. CDR3 coding DNA: TGCAGCGTTGAGGGCAACAGTTCCCCATCCGAGCAGTACTTC. It is translated as CSVEGNSSPSEQYF.

The CDR3 here is CASSYLGLATYEQYF. CDR3 DNA: TGTGCCAGCAGTTACTTAGGACTTGCTACCTACGAGCAGTACTTC. The chain recombines TRBV6-5 with TRBJ2-7; TRBD2 might be the D (5 bases). Trimming cost V 1 base and J 2 bases, with 12 bases left between them. There are 15 residues in the CDR3. CDR1 is MNHEY and CDR2 is SVGAGI in the germline V gene.

In this sample, this clone turned up once. The chain carries TRBV6-4 and TRBJ1-6; D is undetermined. The V end was cut by 4 bases, the J end by 8 bases, with 9 bases between. Germline CDR1 MRHNA, CDR2 SNTAGT. The CDR3 is made up of 13 amino acids. CDR3 in DNA: TGTGCCAGCAGTGGCGAGGTGGATTCACCCCTCCACTTT. Encoded protein: CASSGEVDSPLHF.

The chain's CDR3 is CASGPGTGGAFF. CDR3 bases: TGCGCCAGCGGGCCAGGGACGGGAGGGGCTTTCTTT. The chain links TRBV5-1 to TRBJ1-1, with a tentative D call TRBD1 (5 bases). CDR1 is SGHRS, CDR2 YFSETQ, per germline. Trimming shortened V by 7 bases and J by 11 bases, and 18 bases separated the two germline ends. The CDR3 has 12 residues.

CDR3 in DNA: TGTGCCAGCAGCCTTGACATGAGCTCCTACGAGCAGTACTTC. Translation gives CASSLDMSSYEQYF. The rearrangement uses TRBV3-1 (or the pseudogene TRBV3-2) and TRBJ2-7; D call uncertain. Trimming took off 4 bases at V and 0 bases at J, with 10 bases between the two ends. The CDR3 contains 14 residues. Germline values: CDR1 LGHDT, CDR2 YNNKEL (reference sequence).

This clone appeared a single time. V gene TRBV11-3 combines with J gene TRBJ2-6, with 7 positions matching TRBD2. Per the germline V gene, CDR1 is SGHNT and CDR2 is YENEEA. CDR3 length: 15 residues. J gave up 5 bases and V 3 bases, and 4 bases lay outside the gene matches. CDR3 sequence reads: CASSLGGSRANVLTF. The CDR3 DNA sequence: TGTGCCAGCAGCTTGGGGGGGTCTAGGGCCAACGTCCTGACTTTC.